This is a list of T cell receptor beta chains from one sample in a study of regulatory T cells in long-lasting Graves disease. In TCRdb, the multiplex PCR reads were re-called with MiXCR into one record per CDR3 protein. The sample contains roughly 300,000 distinct CDR3 sequences, around a fifth of which appear only once. This specimen was peripheral blood mononuclear cells (PBMCs), taken when the disease was refractory, from a patient treated with antithyroid drugs. Source of these receptors: a female donor with Graves disease. Both conserved end residues are part of each CDR3. Each record gives: clone size, J gene, D gene, V gene, CDR3 protein, CDR3 DNA. The D gene is left open where the match is weak. Not all rows give a size; the values are once, few, many and, for expanded clones, a class.

>NA|TRBJ2-7|TRBD2|TRBV12-3/TRBV12-4
CASSFTSGEQYF
TGTGCCAGCAGTTTTACTAGCGGCGAGCAGTACTTC
>many|TRBJ1-1|TRBD1|TRBV5-6
CASSLWTGEAFF
TGTGCCAGCAGCTTGTGGACAGGTGAAGCTTTCTTT
>NA|TRBJ1-1|NA|TRBV4-2
CASSQSTGRAVRAFF
TGTGCCAGCAGCCAGTCAACAGGGAGGGCAGTTAGAGCTTTCTTT
>NA|TRBJ2-4|TRBD2|TRBV6-1
CASSNRGGTKNMQYF
TGTGCCAGCAGTAACCGGGGGGGGACCAAAAACATGCAGTACTTC
>NA|TRBJ1-6|TRBD1|TRBV6-9
CASSYGKPGTVYNSPLHF
TGTGCCAGCAGTTACGGCAAACCCGGGACAGTCTATAATTCACCCCTCCACTTT
>NA|TRBJ2-5|NA|TRBV7-9
CASSLVVGGQETQYF
TGTGCCAGCAGCTTAGTCGTGGGGGGCCAAGAGACCCAGTACTTC
>many|TRBJ1-2|NA|TRBV2
CASTTGGADYGYTF
TGTGCCAGCACCACGGGAGGGGCCGACTATGGCTACACCTTC
>few|TRBJ2-7|NA|TRBV7-9
CASSSLQQGYEQYF
TGTGCCAGCAGCTCACTACAACAGGGTTACGAGCAGTACTTC
>many|TRBJ1-2|TRBD1|TRBV9
CASSGQGAYHYGYTF
TGTGCCAGCAGCGGACAGGGGGCCTATCACTATGGCTACACCTTC
>many|TRBJ1-5|NA|TRBV7-2
CASSAYHQPQHF
TGTGCCAGCAGCGCCTATCATCAGCCCCAGCATTTT
>few|TRBJ2-2|NA|TRBV19
CASSIASGELFF
TGTGCCAGTAGTATCGCTAGCGGGGAGCTGTTTTTT
>NA|TRBJ1-2|NA|TRBV5-1
CASSPLGYYGYTF
TGCGCCAGCAGCCCGCTTGGCTACTATGGCTACACCTTC
>NA|TRBJ2-7|NA|TRBV6-2/TRBV6-3
CASGRAYDSYEQYF
TGTGCCAGCGGTAGAGCCTATGACTCCTACGAGCAGTACTTC
>many|TRBJ2-5|NA|TRBV10-3
CAIKGNGETQYF
TGTGCCATCAAAGGGAACGGGGAGACCCAGTACTTC
>many|TRBJ1-1|NA|TRBV2
CASSTRAEAFF
TGTGCCAGCAGCACCAGGGCTGAAGCTTTCTTT
>many|TRBJ2-7|NA|TRBV5-1
CASSPGGTGYEQYF
TGCGCCAGCAGCCCGGGGGGGACAGGCTACGAGCAGTACTTC
>NA|TRBJ1-1|NA|TRBV5-6
CASSFADRPYTEAFF
TGTGCCAGCAGCTTCGCGGACAGACCATACACTGAAGCTTTCTTT
>many|TRBJ1-4|NA|TRBV15
CATRQRDGELEKLFF
TGTGCCACCAGGCAGAGGGACGGCGAGCTTGAAAAACTGTTTTTT
>many|TRBJ1-5|NA|TRBV12-3/TRBV12-4
CASSLGGPTNQPQHF
TGTGCCAGCAGTTTAGGGGGACCGACTAATCAGCCCCAGCATTTT
>many|TRBJ2-7|NA|TRBV27
CASSLLSGAEQYF
TGTGCCAGCAGTCTCCTCTCGGGGGCTGAGCAGTACTTC
>many|TRBJ1-2|TRBD1|TRBV28
CASRDRGDLSGYTF
TGTGCCAGCAGGGACAGGGGGGATCTGAGTGGCTACACCTTC
>once|TRBJ2-7|TRBD2|TRBV7-8
CASSSRASGTYEQYF
TGTGCCAGCAGCTCTAGGGCTAGCGGAACCTACGAGCAGTACTTC
>many|TRBJ2-5|TRBD2|TRBV28
CASSPRLALTGETQYF
TGTGCCAGCAGTCCAAGACTAGCCCTAACTGGGGAGACCCAGTACTTC
>NA|TRBJ2-7|TRBD2|TRBV19
CASSMISGGLNEQYF
TGTGCCAGTAGTATGATTTCGGGAGGACTCAACGAGCAGTACTTC
>NA|TRBJ2-7|TRBD1|TRBV7-9
CASSSRGRTGIIEQYF
TGTGCCAGCAGCTCACGTGGTAGGACAGGGATCATCGAGCAGTACTTC
>NA|TRBJ2-4|TRBD2|TRBV20-1
CSAFSFREGGDIQYF
TGCAGTGCTTTTTCCTTCCGGGAGGGGGGGGACATTCAGTACTTC
>many|TRBJ1-6|NA|TRBV12-3/TRBV12-4
CASTLQYNSPLHF
TGTGCCAGCACCCTACAGTATAATTCACCCCTCCACTTT
>NA|TRBJ1-5|NA|TRBV5-1
CASSLATRAVNQPQHF
TGCGCCAGCAGCTTGGCCACCAGGGCCGTTAATCAGCCCCAGCATTTT
>many|TRBJ1-2|NA|TRBV14
CASSQSEWLGYTF
TGTGCCAGCAGCCAATCGGAATGGCTGGGCTACACCTTC